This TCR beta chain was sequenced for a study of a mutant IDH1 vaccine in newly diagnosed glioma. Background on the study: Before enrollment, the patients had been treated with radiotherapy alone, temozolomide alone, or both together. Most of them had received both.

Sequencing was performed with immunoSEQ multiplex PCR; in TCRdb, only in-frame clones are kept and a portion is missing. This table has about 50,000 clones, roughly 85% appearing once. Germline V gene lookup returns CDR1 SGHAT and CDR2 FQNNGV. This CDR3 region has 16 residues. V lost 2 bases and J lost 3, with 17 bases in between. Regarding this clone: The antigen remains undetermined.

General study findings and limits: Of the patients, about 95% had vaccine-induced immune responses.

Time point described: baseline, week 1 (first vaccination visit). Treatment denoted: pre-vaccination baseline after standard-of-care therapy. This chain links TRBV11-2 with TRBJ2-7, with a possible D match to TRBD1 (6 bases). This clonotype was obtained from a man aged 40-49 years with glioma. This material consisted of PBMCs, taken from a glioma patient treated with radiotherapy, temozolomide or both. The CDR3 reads CASSLFPGGRDYEQYF. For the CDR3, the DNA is TGTGCCAGCAGCTTATTTCCTGGGGGCAGGGACTACGAGCAGTACTTC.